Listed below are T cell receptor beta chains from one sample, sequenced in a study of blood T cell repertoires in COVID-19. TCRdb's copy holds only in-frame clones and misses some; the assay was immunoSEQ multiplex PCR. Of roughly 430,000 clones in the sample, roughly 90% are singletons; the top ten hold more than 2%. The sequenced sample was PBMCs or T cells enriched from blood (not recorded which). All receptors derive from a woman aged 35 to 49 with acute COVID-19. The CDR3 runs from the conserved cysteine through the conserved F or W. D genes are given only for firm matches. Some rows have no size entry. The others give once, few or many, or a class for an expanded clone.

D gene,V gene,clone size,J gene,CDR3 protein,CDR3 DNA
.,TRBV5-4,.,TRBJ1-2,CASSLAGVGGNYGYTF,TGTGCCAGCAGCTTGGCCGGCGTGGGGGGTAACTATGGCTACACCTTC
.,TRBV30,few,TRBJ1-4,CAWSVLTGWTNEKLFF,TGTGCCTGGAGTGTACTAACGGGGTGGACTAATGAAAAACTGTTTTTT
TRBD1,TRBV19,once,TRBJ2-7,CASTSTGTGGYEQYF,TGTGCCAGTACCTCAACCGGGACAGGGGGGTACGAGCAGTACTTC
.,TRBV19,.,TRBJ1-4,CASSIGGRDNEKLFF,TGTGCCAGTAGTATAGGGGGCAGAGATAATGAAAAACTGTTTTTT
.,TRBV6-5,.,TRBJ2-1,CASLTRGNEQFF,TGTGCCAGTCTCACCAGGGGTAATGAGCAGTTCTTC
.,TRBV4-1,.,TRBJ2-2,CASSQAHSGLTGELFF,TGCGCCAGCAGCCAAGCGCACTCGGGGTTAACCGGGGAGCTGTTTTTT
.,TRBV2,.,TRBJ2-5,CASSDPHRDQETQYF,TGTGCCAGCAGTGACCCCCACCGCGACCAAGAGACCCAGTACTTC
TRBD1,TRBV29-1,.,TRBJ1-1,CSVAPQGGLGAFF,TGCAGCGTTGCCCCCCAGGGGGGTTTGGGAGCTTTCTTT
.,TRBV19,once,TRBJ1-1,CASSIIFLRAEAFF,TGTGCCAGTAGTATAATTTTCTTGCGCGCTGAAGCTTTCTTT
TRBD1,TRBV5-6,.,TRBJ1-2,CASSLGGPTGGNYGYTF,TGTGCCAGCAGCTTGGGGGGCCCGACAGGGGGAAACTATGGCTACACCTTC
.,TRBV5-4,.,TRBJ2-2,CASSLTDTGELFF,TGTGCCAGCAGTCTGACAGACACCGGGGAGCTGTTTTTT
.,TRBV30,.,TRBJ2-7,CAWRTKDSVNPYSYEQYF,TGTGCCTGGAGAACCAAGGACAGCGTAAACCCCTACTCCTACGAGCAGTACTTC
TRBD1,TRBV25-1,.,TRBJ1-2,CASSEYRDSGYTF,TGTGCCAGCAGTGAATATAGGGACAGCGGCTACACCTTC
TRBD2,TRBV7-2,.,TRBJ2-5,CASSLTGTSGQETQYF,TGTGCCAGCAGCTTAACCGGGACTAGCGGCCAAGAGACCCAGTACTTC
.,TRBV28,.,TRBJ2-7,CASQGYEQYF,TGTGCCAGCCAGGGCTACGAGCAGTACTTC
.,TRBV4-1,.,TRBJ1-6,CASSHMDGLNSPLHF,TGCGCCAGCAGCCATATGGACGGACTTAATTCACCCCTCCACTTT
TRBD1,TRBV19,.,TRBJ1-5,CASSIIMAGQGDLPQHF,TGTGCCAGTAGTATAATAATGGCGGGACAGGGGGATTTGCCCCAGCATTTT
.,TRBV7-8,few,TRBJ2-2,CASSFGRVRSGELFF,TGTGCCAGCAGCTTCGGCAGGGTCAGGAGCGGGGAGCTGTTTTTT
TRBD1,TRBV27,.,TRBJ1-1,CASKRQGRPEAFF,TGTGCCAGCAAGAGACAGGGGAGGCCTGAAGCTTTCTTT
.,TRBV19,once,TRBJ1-2,CASSIQGYGYTF,TGTGCCAGTAGTATCCAGGGATATGGCTACACCTTC
.,TRBV19,once,TRBJ1-1,CASSWRDTEAFF,TGTGCCAGTAGTTGGAGGGACACTGAAGCTTTCTTT
TRBD2,TRBV19,.,TRBJ2-1,CASSPSGRYNEQFF,TGTGCCAGTAGCCCTAGCGGGAGGTACAATGAGCAGTTCTTC
TRBD1,TRBV7-6,.,TRBJ1-6,CASSLGRDRGPDSPLHF,TGTGCCAGCAGCTTAGGTAGGGACAGGGGGCCGGATTCACCCCTCCACTTT
TRBD1,TRBV6-5,.,TRBJ1-2,CATRTGGPYGYTF,TGTGCCACAAGGACAGGGGGCCCCTATGGCTACACCTTC
.,TRBV28,.,TRBJ1-5,CASSLYRQDSNQPQHF,TGTGCCAGCAGTTTATATAGACAGGATAGCAATCAGCCCCAGCATTTT